Below, 24 T cell receptor beta chains from the same sample are listed, as sequenced in a study of blood T cell repertoires in COVID-19. The repertoire was sequenced with immunoSEQ multiplex PCR; TCRdb's copy has only in-frame clones and lacks some. The sample includes 60,000 to 85,000 clones, around 75% of them seen just once. The source material was peripheral blood. The receptors stem from a man aged 70 or older with acute or convalescent COVID-19.

CDR3 bases: TGCGCCAGCAGCTTGGGGACTAGCGGGGGAATTAGCTCCTACAATGAGCAGTTCTTC. Translated: CASSLGTSGGISSYNEQFF. The rearrangement joins TRBV5-1 to TRBJ2-1; 13 nucleotides align to TRBD2. This CDR3 is built from 19 residues. After removal of 0 bases from V and 0 bases from J, the junction contained 6 bases not matched to a gene. Germline loops: CDR1 SGHRS, CDR2 YFSETQ.

The rearrangement uses TRBV29-1 and TRBJ1-1; the match to TRBD1 covers 7 bases. The V gene's germline CDR1 is SQVTM and CDR2 ANQGSEA. With 6 bases clipped from V and 4 bases from J, the junction kept 11 bases outside the gene matches. This CDR3 has 14 amino acids. Written as DNA, the CDR3 is TGCAGCGTACGCAGCGACAGGGCAGGCACTGAAGCTTTCTTT. Protein sequence: CSVRSDRAGTEAFF.

The chain carries TRBV6-6 and TRBJ2-2; 7 nucleotides agree with TRBD2. Trimming at V came to 3 bases and at J to 8 bases, leaving 9 bases not matched to a gene. Looked up from germline, CDR1 is MNHNY and CDR2 is SVGAGI (reference sequence). This CDR3 is built from 15 residues. CDR3 sequence (DNA): TGTGCCAGCAGTTATAGGGAGGGAAACCTAGGGGAGCTGTTTTTT. It is translated as CASSYREGNLGELFF.

The chain employs TRBV29-1 and TRBJ1-1; TRBD1 agrees at 7 bases. Germline values: CDR1 SQVTM, CDR2 ANQGSEA. The V gene end was trimmed by 6 bases and the J gene end by 1 base; junction bases not matched to a gene: 8. CDR3 length: 14 amino acids. The CDR3 protein is CSVAGTVQNTEAFF. CDR3 DNA: TGCAGCGTCGCCGGGACAGTTCAGAACACTGAAGCTTTCTTT.

In its sample, this clone was seen a few times. V is TRBV7-9 and J is TRBJ2-7, with 8 bases that match TRBD2. V lost 3 bases to trimming and J lost 0 bases; unmatched junction nucleotides: 4. Germline CDR1 reads SEHNR; CDR2 reads FQNEAQ (reference sequence). This CDR3 has 15 amino acids. CDR3 in amino acids: CASSFLSGSSYEQYF. The CDR3, as DNA: TGTGCCAGCAGCTTCCTCAGCGGGAGCTCCTACGAGCAGTACTTC.

The chain employs TRBV7-2 and TRBJ2-5, with D possibly TRBD2 on 7 matching bases. Trimming took 5 bases from V and 5 from J, leaving 18 bases between them. Germline values: CDR1 SGHTA, CDR2 FQGNSA. The CDR3 runs to 15 residues. The CDR3 coding sequence is TGTGCCAGCAGCCTAGAGACAGGACTAGTTGAGACCCAGTACTTC. Encoded protein: CASSLETGLVETQYF.

V gene TRBV10-2 combines with J gene TRBJ2-5, with 9 bases lining up with TRBD1. From germline, CDR1 is WSHSY and CDR2 SAAADI. The CDR3 consists of 16 residues. Trimming at V came to 7 bases and at J to 5 bases, leaving 14 bases not matched to a gene. The CDR3 DNA reads as TGCGCCAGCATTCCGGGACAGGGCCCGCGGGTGGAGACCCAGTACTTC. Its translation: CASIPGQGPRVETQYF.

The chain employs TRBV18 and TRBJ2-7, with TRBD1 matching over 8 bases. Germline lookup yields CDR1 KGHSH and CDR2 LQKENI. V lost 0 bases and J lost 2; bases outside the gene matches: 6. This CDR3 is built from 16 residues. Written as DNA, the CDR3 is TGTGCCAGCTCACCACCGTCAGGGGGCATCGCCTACGAGCAGTACTTC. Its translation is CASSPPSGGIAYEQYF.

A note on this clone: The sample holds other DNA sequences that translate to the same CDR3. This chain links TRBV19 with TRBJ2-1; D perhaps matches TRBD2 (6 bases). This CDR3 is built from 14 residues. Trimming pared 1 base from V and 7 bases from J, leaving 11 bases between. Germline V CDR1 and CDR2: LNHDA, SQIVND (reference sequence). CDR3 DNA sequence: TGTGCCAGTAGTATAGGGCGAGGAGGGAATGAGCAGTTCTTC. Amino acids: CASSIGRGGNEQFF.

The gene calls are TRBV7-9 and TRBJ1-2, with D hard to call. The germline CDR1 and CDR2 sequences are SEHNR and FQNEAQ (reference sequence). The CDR3 runs to 14 residues. V was cut by 1 base and J by 7 bases, with 13 bases left in between. CDR3 in amino acids: CASSLDLTSIGYTF. For the CDR3, the DNA is TGTGCCAGCAGCTTAGATTTAACGAGTATTGGCTACACCTTC.

A few counts support this clone. The chain joins TRBV7-9 to TRBJ1-1, with D possibly TRBD1 on 6 matching bases. The CDR3 has 15 residues. Germline loops: CDR1 SEHNR, CDR2 FQNEAQ (reference sequence). With 2 bases removed from V and 1 base from J, the gap between germline ends came to 11 bases. CDR3 amino acids: CASSLTRTENTEAFF. The CDR3, as DNA: TGTGCCAGCAGCTTAACTAGGACAGAGAACACTGAAGCTTTCTTT.

The gene calls are TRBV6-6 and TRBJ2-7, with a tentative D call TRBD2 (5 bases). Trimming left V 0 bases short and J 0 bases short, with 12 bases between. The length of the CDR3 is 16 residues. Germline V gives CDR1 MNHNY, CDR2 SVGAGI (reference sequence). The CDR3 DNA follows: TGTGCCAGCAGTTACTCGGCGGGTCACCACTCCTACGAGCAGTACTTC. Its protein is CASSYSAGHHSYEQYF.

The V gene is TRBV19, the J gene TRBJ2-5; 11 bases match TRBD1. J was trimmed by 4 bases and V by 10 bases; bases with no gene match: 8. The CDR3 sequence is 14 residues long. Per the germline V gene, CDR1 is LNHDA and CDR2 is SQIVND (reference sequence). The CDR3 sequence is CATRGQGAGETQYF. CDR3 nucleotides: TGTGCCACCCGAGGACAGGGGGCGGGAGAGACCCAGTACTTC.

This clone appeared a single time. This sequence joins TRBV7-2 and TRBJ2-5; TRBD2 aligns across 12 bases. The V segment lost 1 base and the J segment 5 bases; nucleotides outside the gene matches: 8. This CDR3 has 17 amino acids. CDR1 and CDR2 (germline): SGHTA, FQGNSA. CDR3 loop: CASSLGGLAGEGETQYF. CDR3 nucleotides: TGTGCCAGCAGCTTAGGGGGACTAGCGGGTGAAGGGGAGACCCAGTACTTC.

The V gene is TRBV18, the J gene TRBJ2-3; D gene unclear. The germline V gene has CDR1 KGHSH and CDR2 LQKENI. V was cut by 2 bases and J by 2 bases, with 14 bases left in between. This CDR3 has 16 amino acids. CDR3 residues: CASSPVRKPPTDTQYF. The DNA of the CDR3 is TGTGCCAGCTCACCAGTGCGAAAGCCTCCCACAGATACGCAGTATTTT. Full variable domain (missing parts from reference TRBV18 and TRBJ2-3): NAGVMQNPRHLVRRRGQEARLRCSPMKGHSHVYWYRQLPEEGLKFMVYLQKENIIDESGMPKERFSAEFPKEGPSILRIQQVVRGDSAAYFCASSPVRKPPTDTQYFGPGTRLTVL.

The chain employs TRBV11-3 and TRBJ1-1; no clear D. The germline gives CDR1 SGHNT, CDR2 YENEEA. V was clipped by 0 bases and J by 4 bases, with 6 bases between them. The CDR3 contains 13 residues. The CDR3 nucleotides read TGTGCCAGCAGCTTAGAAGGGAGCACTGAAGCTTTCTTT. Its translation: CASSLEGSTEAFF.

The DNA of the CDR3 is TGTGCCAGCAGTGACGACAGGGAAGGGGCCGCATTTACCTACGAGCAGTACTTC. This gives the protein CASSDDREGAAFTYEQYF. The rearrangement links TRBV6-4 to TRBJ2-7; TRBD1 agrees at 7 bases. Germline values: CDR1 MRHNA, CDR2 SNTAGT. The length of the CDR3 is 18 residues. The trim removed 2 bases at V and 2 bases at J, leaving 15 bases unmatched.

This clone was counted between two and nine times. The chain's CDR3 is CASSFSRQNTEAFF. CDR3 nucleotides: TGTGCCAGCAGTTTCTCCAGACAGAACACTGAAGCTTTCTTT. The rearrangement links TRBV28 to TRBJ1-1, with D uncertain. The CDR3 is 14 residues long. Germline V gives CDR1 MDHEN, CDR2 SYDVKM. V was trimmed by 3 bases and J by 1 base, leaving 9 bases between them.

V usage is TRBV24-1 and J usage is TRBJ2-3; TRBD1 agrees at 7 bases. Germline loops: CDR1 KGHDR, CDR2 SFDVKD. V lost 3 bases, J lost 1 base, and 6 bases stayed unmatched. This CDR3 spans 16 amino acids. The DNA of the CDR3 is TGTGCCACCAGTGATGTCGACAGGGCCCGCACAGATACGCAGTATTTT. Translated: CATSDVDRARTDTQYF.

This clone was counted a few times. The V gene is TRBV15, the J gene TRBJ1-1, with a tentative D call TRBD1 (6 bases). Per germline, CDR1 LNHNV and CDR2 YYDKDF (reference sequence). Trimming left V 1 base short and J 1 base short, with 10 bases between. This CDR3 spans 15 amino acids. The CDR3 nucleotides read TGTGCCACCAGCAGAGTGGGGGCAGCGAACACTGAAGCTTTCTTT. It yields the protein CATSRVGAANTEAFF. Filled out from reference TRBV15 and TRBJ1-1, the complete variable domain reads DAMVIQNPRYQVTQFGKPVTLSCSQTLNHNVMYWYQQKSSQAPKLLFHYYDKDFNNEADTPDNFQSRRPNTSFCFLDIRSPGLGDTAMYLCATSRVGAANTEAFFGQGTRLTVV.

The CDR3 sequence: CASSSVDTNQPQHF. CDR3 DNA sequence: TGTGCCAGCAGTTCGGTGGACACTAATCAGCCCCAGCATTTT. The V and J genes are TRBV6-2 or TRBV6-3 and TRBJ1-5, with D maybe TRBD1 (5 bases). The V and J ends lost 4 bases and 4 bases respectively, with 11 bases between them. This CDR3 spans 14 amino acids. Looked up from germline, CDR1 is MNHEY and CDR2 is SVGEGT.

The gene calls are TRBV12-3 or TRBV12-4 and TRBJ1-2, with D possibly TRBD1 on 5 matching bases. With 6 bases removed from V and 7 bases from J, the gap between germline ends came to 12 bases. The CDR3 covers 12 residues. DNA of the CDR3: TGTGCCAGCAGGCCGTCGGGGGTTGGCTACACCTTC. Its translation is CASRPSGVGYTF.

In the case of this clone: A read error may account for a junction end that differs from germline. This sequence joins TRBV3-1 (or the pseudogene TRBV3-2) and TRBJ2-7; 9 bases are shared with TRBD1. Germline-derived CDR1 and CDR2 are LGHDT and YNNKEL (reference sequence). This CDR3 region has 14 residues. The CDR3: CASSQTGGSHEQYF. CDR3 DNA sequence: TGTGCCAGCAGCCAAACAGGGGGCTCCCACGAGCAGTACTTC.

V and J are TRBV6-4 and TRBJ1-2; D is perhaps TRBD1 (5 bases). The germline V and J ends were trimmed by 6 bases and 5 bases, with 13 bases remaining between them. Germline V gene lookup returns CDR1 MRHNA and CDR2 SNTAGT. This CDR3 has 13 amino acids. CDR3 sequence: CASSGEGKYGYTF. The DNA for the CDR3 is TGTGCCAGCAGCGGGGAGGGGAAATATGGCTACACCTTC.